The 19 T cell receptor beta chains given below trace back to one sample, sequenced in a study of blood T cells in healthy people across ages (dated by TCRdb to between 2014 and 2017). The library was generated by 5' RACE. A second roughly 6 to 11 cycle PCR used a sample-barcoded 5' primer and a J-beta primer mix. In-frame beta chains were kept once TCRdb had trimmed the public reads at Q25 with fastp and called clones with MiXCR. CDR3 protein sequences are deduplicated, and each keeps its most common genes and DNA. This sample comprises fewer than 2,000,000 distinct CDR3 sequences, about 39% of them detected only once. Clones ranked in the top ten supply under 25% of the sample. Specimen: blood. The source of these receptors is a human donor in good health.

J is TRBJ1-6 and V is TRBV4-1; 9 nucleotides align to TRBD1. The germline V gene has CDR1 MGHRA and CDR2 YSYEKL. The length of the CDR3 is 14 residues. The V segment lost 3 bases and the J segment 11 bases; nucleotides outside the gene matches: 5. DNA for the CDR3: TGCGCCAGCAGCCACGACAGGGGGGCACCACCCCTCCACTTT. Its translation is CASSHDRGAPPLHF.

This clonotype has a handful of counts. V is TRBV7-9 and J is TRBJ1-1, with D possibly matching TRBD1 (5 bases). CDR1 is SEHNR, CDR2 FQNEAQ, per germline (reference sequence). The CDR3 is made up of 14 amino acids. The ends were cut back, 1 base at V and 5 bases at J, with 11 bases in the middle. The CDR3 loop reads CASSLGGHGTEAFF. Written as DNA, the CDR3 is TGTGCCAGCAGCTTAGGCGGACACGGAACTGAAGCTTTCTTT.

Comment on this clonotype: The junction shows a germline mismatch at one end, possibly a read error. The rearrangement joins TRBV7-6 to TRBJ2-7, with TRBD1 matching over 8 bases. The CDR3 consists of 15 residues. Per germline, CDR1 SGHVS and CDR2 FNYEAQ. Written as DNA, the CDR3 is TGTGCCAACAGCTCGAGACAGGGGACCGCCTACGAGCAGTACTTC. This gives the protein CANSSRQGTAYEQYF.

This clonotype was seen only a few times. The chain couples TRBV7-2 to TRBJ1-1; unclear D gene. The CDR3 sequence is 14 residues long. From germline, CDR1 is SGHTA and CDR2 FQGNSA. With 5 bases removed from V and 4 bases from J, the gap between germline ends came to 14 bases. DNA for the CDR3: TGTGCCAGCAGCCGAGGCTGGGCAAGCACTGAAGCTTTCTTT. Translation: CASSRGWASTEAFF.

This clonotype was picked up a small number of times. This chain connects TRBV5-1 to TRBJ2-1; TRBD2 matches at 8 bases. There are 16 residues in the CDR3. V lost 2 bases and J lost 0; bases outside the gene matches: 4. Per the germline V gene, CDR1 is SGHRS and CDR2 is YFSETQ. CDR3 sequence (DNA): TGCGCCAGCAGCTTCGACGGGGGGGCCTCCTACAATGAGCAGTTCTTC. Translating it yields CASSFDGGASYNEQFF.

This clonotype was counted a few times. DNA of the CDR3: TGCAGTGCAGGCAGGGGCCAACTTGGAAATCAGCCCCAGCATTTT. This encodes CSAGRGQLGNQPQHF. The genes are TRBV20-1 and TRBJ1-5; D may be TRBD1 (6 bases). The germline CDR1 and CDR2 sequences are DFQATT and SNEGSKA (reference sequence). V gave up 6 bases and J gave up 4 bases, with 19 bases separating them. CDR3 length: 15 residues.

This rearrangement joins TRBV20-1 to TRBJ2-1; possible D gene TRBD2, 7 bases. This CDR3 region has 17 residues. The V end lost 6 bases, the J end lost 0 bases, and 21 bases lay between the germline ends. Germline V gene data show CDR1 as DFQATT and CDR2 as SNEGSKA (reference sequence). The DNA of the CDR3 is TGCAGTGCCCGTGCCGTGAGGGGGGGCACCTCCTACAATGAGCAGTTCTTC. It is translated as CSARAVRGGTSYNEQFF.

This clonotype was seen at least ten times. The chain employs TRBV25-1 and TRBJ2-7; TRBD1 agrees at 8 bases. Looked up from germline, CDR1 is MGHDK and CDR2 is SYGVNS. The CDR3 sequence is 17 residues long. V lost 3 bases to trimming and J lost 9 bases; unmatched junction nucleotides: 19. In nucleotides, the CDR3 is TGTGCCAGCAGTGATGGGCGAGTCAGGGGGCAGGGTTTGATGCAGTACTTC. Translating it yields CASSDGRVRGQGLMQYF.

This chain joins TRBV12-3 or TRBV12-4 and TRBJ2-5; 13 bases fit TRBD2. The junction had 6 bases not matched to a gene; V was cut back by 0 bases and J by 5 bases. This CDR3 contains 17 residues. CDR3 coding DNA: TGTGCCAGCAGTTTAGCGGGACTAGCGGGATTAAAGGAGACCCAGTACTTC. Translating it yields CASSLAGLAGLKETQYF.

To note about this clonotype: At one of its ends the junction is not consistent with the germline gene, which may arise from a read error. This rearrangement joins TRBV27 to TRBJ2-6; D is possibly TRBD1 or TRBD2 (6 bases each). The CDR3 is 14 residues long. Per the germline V gene, CDR1 is MNHEY and CDR2 is SMNVEV (reference sequence). CDR3 nucleotide sequence: TGTGCCAGCAGTCCGGGCTCGGGGGCCGACGTCCTGACTTTC. This encodes CASSPGSGADVLTF.

The chain employs TRBV9 and TRBJ2-3; TRBD2 might be the D (6 bases). Trimming stripped 1 base from V and 6 bases from J, with 12 bases between. The CDR3 has 14 amino acids. Germline-derived CDR1 and CDR2 are SGDLS and YYNGEE. The CDR3 sequence is CASSVRLVLDTQYF. Here the CDR3 DNA reads TGTGCCAGCAGCGTACGACTAGTCCTGGATACGCAGTATTTT.

The chain carries TRBV29-1 and TRBJ1-2, with D unclear. The CDR3 is 11 amino acids. The germline V gene has CDR1 SQVTM and CDR2 ANQGSEA. V lost 2 bases and J lost 7, with 8 bases in between. Here the CDR3 reads CSVETRGGYTF. In DNA, the CDR3 is TGCAGCGTTGAAACTCGGGGTGGCTACACCTTC.

This chain uses TRBV2 with TRBJ2-5; 7 bases map to TRBD1. In germline, CDR1 is SNHLY, CDR2 FYNNEI. This CDR3 contains 16 residues. Trimming took 7 bases from V and 1 from J; bases not matched to a gene: 12. The DNA of the CDR3 is TGTGCCAGCATTCGGTACCGACAGGGCTCCCAAGAGACCCAGTACTTC. Its translation is CASIRYRQGSQETQYF.

The chain uses TRBV5-1 and TRBJ1-4; TRBD1 aligns across 9 bases. Germline V gene data show CDR1 as SGHRS and CDR2 as YFSETQ. The CDR3 sequence is 15 residues long. V gave up 4 bases and J gave up 7 bases; unmatched junction bases: 8. The CDR3 coding sequence is TGCGCCAGCAGCCGGACAGGGGTCGGAGGTGAAAAACTGTTTTTT. Its translation: CASSRTGVGGEKLFF.

There are a few counts of this clonotype. The V gene is TRBV7-2, the J gene TRBJ1-1; D remains unclear. From germline, CDR1 is SGHTA and CDR2 FQGNSA. This CDR3 contains 16 residues. V lost 0 bases and J lost 2, with 13 bases in between. In DNA form, the CDR3 reads TGTGCCAGCAGCTTAGCTCACCCCTCCTTTAACACTGAAGCTTTCTTT. This codes for CASSLAHPSFNTEAFF. Using reference TRBV7-2 and TRBJ1-1 for the parts outside the CDR3, the full variable domain is GAGVSQSPSNKVTEKGKDVELRCDPISGHTALYWYRQSLGQGLEFLIYFQGNSAPDKSGLPSDRFSAERTGGSVSTLTIQRTQQEDSAVYLCASSLAHPSFNTEAFFGQGTRLTVV.

This clonotype was seen more than once but under ten times. This chain joins TRBV9 and TRBJ2-3; no clear D gene. CDR1 is SGDLS and CDR2 is YYNGEE in the germline V gene. The CDR3 totals 15 residues. The ends were cut back, 0 bases at V and 5 bases at J, with 13 bases in the middle. CDR3 sequence (DNA): TGTGCCAGCAGCGTAGGACCTAGTTATGAAGATACGCAGTATTTT. Translation: CASSVGPSYEDTQYF.

In the case of this clonotype: Sequence at one end of the junction differs from germline and may be a read error. The CDR3 protein is CASNYDRGLYEQYF. CDR3 nucleotide sequence: TGTGCCAGCAATTACGACAGGGGGCTCTACGAGCAGTACTTC. The J gene is TRBJ2-7, the V gene TRBV6-2 or TRBV6-3; 10 nucleotides line up with TRBD1. This CDR3 has 14 amino acids. The germline CDR1 and CDR2 sequences are MNHEY and SVGEGT.

This clonotype has only a few counts. The rearrangement joins TRBV5-1 to TRBJ2-1; D may be TRBD1 or TRBD2 (6 bases each). The ends were cut back, 0 bases at V and 0 bases at J, with 16 bases in the middle. This CDR3 has 18 residues. Germline loops: CDR1 SGHRS, CDR2 YFSETQ. The CDR3 is CASSLVVGGSSSYNEQFF. CDR3 in DNA: TGCGCCAGCAGCTTGGTGGTAGGGGGGTCGAGCTCCTACAATGAGCAGTTCTTC.

The chain is built from TRBV5-1 and TRBJ2-3; a weak D match, TRBD2 (5 bases). Germline V gene lookup returns CDR1 SGHRS and CDR2 YFSETQ. V dropped 3 bases and J dropped 1 base, with 15 bases sitting between them. The CDR3 loop spans 16 amino acids. In DNA, the CDR3 is TGCGCCAGCAGCTATCGGACTGAGTCGGGCACAGATACGCAGTATTTT. It is translated as CASSYRTESGTDTQYF.